This TCR beta chain emerged from a study of T-cell reconstitution after alpha-beta-depleted transplantation in children. The CDR3 loop spans 15 amino acids. The germline gives CDR1 MNHEY, CDR2 SMNVEV (reference sequence). The V and J ends lost 5 bases and 7 bases, in that order; junction bases with no gene match: 12. This clonotype showed up many times. Unique molecular identifiers tagged the TCRbeta library. TCRdb re-derived calls from the PCR reads in MiXCR, one entry per CDR3 protein. The data hold about a million distinct CDR3 sequences, with about 29% observed a single time. The chain links TRBV27 to TRBJ2-7; 9 bases map to TRBD1. The TCR sequence derives from a boy less than two years old who had a stem cell transplant for SCID, so the T cells may come from the graft donor. Sequencing used PBMCs, mostly from graft donor cells, obtained 360 days after TCRalphabeta/CD19-depleted stem cell transplant. The CDR3 sequence: CASSPRDRVSGEQYF. CDR3 DNA: TGTGCCAGCAGTCCCCGGGACAGGGTTTCGGGGGAGCAGTACTTC.